Here is one TCR beta chain with its context. This record comes from a study of blood T cell repertoires in COVID-19. Study details: Samples of COVID-19 (acute and convalescent) were obtained from the United States, Italy and Spain. Nucleic acid was either cDNA or gDNA, and it came from T cells, B-cell-depleted T cells, or PBMCs.

The ends were cut back, 7 bases at V and 1 base at J, with 10 bases in the middle. The length of the CDR3 is 14 residues. CDR1 is WSHSY, CDR2 SAAADI, per germline. In the original processing: Researchers report that nucleated cell counts were estimated from reference gene primer amplification. Some clones are missing from TCRdb's copy, which holds only in-frame ones; the method was immunoSEQ multiplex PCR. Clone size and V and J calls were adopted from that table, with D and trimming inferred from the DNA. The data contain more than 150,000 clones, 70% to 90% of them seen just once; the ten biggest clones take up about 8.2%.

This receptor was identified in a man in his fifties or sixties with acute or convalescent COVID-19. The chain links TRBV10-2 to TRBJ2-2; D not resolved. Specimen: peripheral blood. The DNA of the CDR3 is TGCGCCAGCAAGGTCGAGGTGAACACCGGGGAGCTGTTTTTT. Translation: CASKVEVNTGELFF.